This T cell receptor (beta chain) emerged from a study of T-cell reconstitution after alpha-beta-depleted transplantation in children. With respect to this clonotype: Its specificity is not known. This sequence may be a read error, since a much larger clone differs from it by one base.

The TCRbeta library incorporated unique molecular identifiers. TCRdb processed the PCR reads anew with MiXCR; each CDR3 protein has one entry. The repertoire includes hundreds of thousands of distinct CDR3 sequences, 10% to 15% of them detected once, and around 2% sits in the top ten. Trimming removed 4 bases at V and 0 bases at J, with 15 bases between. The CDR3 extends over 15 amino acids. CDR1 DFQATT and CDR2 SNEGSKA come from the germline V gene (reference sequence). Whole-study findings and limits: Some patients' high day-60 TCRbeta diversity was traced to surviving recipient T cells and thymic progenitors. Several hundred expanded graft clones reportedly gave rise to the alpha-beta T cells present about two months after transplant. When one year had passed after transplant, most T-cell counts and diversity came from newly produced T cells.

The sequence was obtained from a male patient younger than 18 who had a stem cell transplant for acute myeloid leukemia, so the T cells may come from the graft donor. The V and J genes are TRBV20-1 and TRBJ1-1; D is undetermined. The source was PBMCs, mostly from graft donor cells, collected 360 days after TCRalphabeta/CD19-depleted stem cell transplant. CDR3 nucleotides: TGCAGTGCTAATCCTGCCTACGCCTTGAACACTGAAGCTTTCTTT. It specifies CSANPAYALNTEAFF.